A single sample gave rise to the 3 T cell receptor beta chains below, sequenced in a study of shared clonotypes between healthy human individuals. Measured with immunoSEQ multiplex PCR; TCRdb has only the in-frame clones, and not every one. This table has around 2,000,000 clones, 95% appearing once. The sequenced material came from naive CD4+ T cells sorted from blood. As for subset: CD45RA+ positively selected. Source of these receptors: a man younger than 30 in good health.

V gene TRBV13 combines with J gene TRBJ2-7; tentative D call: TRBD1 (7 bases). Deletions cut 3 bases from V and 2 bases from J, with 14 bases between. The length of the CDR3 is 15 residues. Germline values: CDR1 PRHDT, CDR2 FYEKMQ (reference sequence). The CDR3 sequence: CASSFGAGGTYEQYF. The DNA for the CDR3 is TGTGCCAGCAGCTTCGGGGCAGGGGGGACCTACGAGCAGTACTTC. Together with reference TRBV13 and TRBJ2-7, the CDR3 gives the full variable domain: AAGVIQSPRHLIKEKRETATLKCYPIPRHDTVYWYQQGPGQDPQFLISFYEKMQSDKGSIPDRFSAQQFSDYHSELNMSSLELGDSALYFCASSFGAGGTYEQYFGPGTRLTVT.

With respect to this clone: At one of its ends the junction is not consistent with the germline gene, which may arise from a read error. This rearrangement joins TRBV7-8 to TRBJ2-1; D unresolved. CDR1 is SGHVS and CDR2 is FQNEAQ in the germline V gene. This CDR3 spans 13 amino acids. CDR3 protein: CASSLPPGNKQFF. CDR3 sequence (DNA): TGTGCCAGCAGCTTACCGCCAGGCAATAAGCAGTTCTTC.

This chain joins TRBV14 and TRBJ2-5; no reliable D call. This CDR3 comprises 11 residues. V lost 6 bases to trimming and J lost 4 bases, with 6 bases between them. The germline CDR1 and CDR2 sequences are SGHDN and FVKESK. The CDR3 DNA is TGTGCCAGCAGTTGGGGAGAGACCCAGTACTTC. This translates into CASSWGETQYF. Using reference TRBV14 and TRBJ2-5 for the parts outside the CDR3, the full variable domain is EAGVTQFPSHSVIEKGQTVTLRCDPISGHDNLYWYRRVMGKEIKFLLHFVKESKQDESGMPNNRFLAERTGGTYSTLKVQPAELEDSGVYFCASSWGETQYFGPGTRLLVL.